This T cell receptor beta chain was retrieved from a study of regulatory T cells in long-lasting Graves disease. This clonotype came up many times. Germline trimming cut 1 base from V and 6 bases from J; bases unmatched to any gene: 4. This CDR3 comprises 14 residues. Per the germline V gene, CDR1 is SGHRS and CDR2 is YFSETQ. Described time point: newly diagnosed GD, antithyroid drugs for less than 3 months. The TCR library was made from RNA that had been extracted from PBMCs in TRIzol. CDR3 regions were amplified by Arm-PCR using iRepertoire HTBI primers to build TCR beta libraries. TCRdb re-called the multiplex PCR reads through MiXCR, storing one row per CDR3 protein. The table records 400,000 to 500,000 distinct CDR3 sequences, about 15% of them present only once. A further study also used this sample, focusing on T cells in Graves' hyperthyroidism and ophthalmopathy. Per that study: Blood held most thyroid clonotypes expanded above 0.001 frequency.

The clonotype comes from a woman in her twenties or thirties with Graves disease. V usage is TRBV5-1 and J usage is TRBJ1-2; the match to TRBD1 covers 9 bases. The sample here was peripheral blood mononuclear cells (PBMCs), taken at new diagnosis, from a patient treated with antithyroid drugs. For the CDR3, the DNA is TGCGCCAGCAGCTTGCCCACAGGGGGCGATGGCTACACCTTC. Its translation: CASSLPTGGDGYTF. Variable domain in full (rest from reference TRBV5-1 and TRBJ1-2): KAGVTQTPRYLIKTRGQQVTLSCSPISGHRSVSWYQQTPGQGLQFLFEYFSETQRNKGNFPGRFSGRQFSNSRSEMNVSTLELGDSALYLCASSLPTGGDGYTFGSGTRLTVV.